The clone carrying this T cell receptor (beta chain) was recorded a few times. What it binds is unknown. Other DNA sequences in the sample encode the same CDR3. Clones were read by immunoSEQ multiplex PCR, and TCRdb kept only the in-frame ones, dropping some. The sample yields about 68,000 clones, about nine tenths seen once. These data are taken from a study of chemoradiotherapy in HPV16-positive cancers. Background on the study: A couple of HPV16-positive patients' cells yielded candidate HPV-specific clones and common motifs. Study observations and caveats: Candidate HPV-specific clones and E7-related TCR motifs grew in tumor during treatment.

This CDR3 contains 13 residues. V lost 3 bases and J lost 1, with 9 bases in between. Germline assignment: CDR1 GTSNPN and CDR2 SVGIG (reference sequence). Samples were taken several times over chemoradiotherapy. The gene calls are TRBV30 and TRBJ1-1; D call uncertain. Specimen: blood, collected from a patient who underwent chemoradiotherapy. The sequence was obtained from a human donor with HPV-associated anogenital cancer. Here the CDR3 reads CAWSSTANTEAFF. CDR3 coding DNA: TGTGCCTGGAGCTCGACCGCGAACACTGAAGCTTTCTTT.